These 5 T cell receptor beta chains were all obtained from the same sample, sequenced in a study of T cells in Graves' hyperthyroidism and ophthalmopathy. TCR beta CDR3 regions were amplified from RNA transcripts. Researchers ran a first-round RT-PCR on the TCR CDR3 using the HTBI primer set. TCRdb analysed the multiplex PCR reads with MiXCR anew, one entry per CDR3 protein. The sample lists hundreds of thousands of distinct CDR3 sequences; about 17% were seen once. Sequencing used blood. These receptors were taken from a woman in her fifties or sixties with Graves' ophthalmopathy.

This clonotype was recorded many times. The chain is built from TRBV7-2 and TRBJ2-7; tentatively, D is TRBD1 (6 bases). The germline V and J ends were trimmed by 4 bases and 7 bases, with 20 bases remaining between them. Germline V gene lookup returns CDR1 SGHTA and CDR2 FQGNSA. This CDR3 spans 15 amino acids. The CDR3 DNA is TGTGCCAGCAGCTCCGACAGGCCTTTAGGGTCGGAGCAGTACTTC. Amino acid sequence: CASSSDRPLGSEQYF.

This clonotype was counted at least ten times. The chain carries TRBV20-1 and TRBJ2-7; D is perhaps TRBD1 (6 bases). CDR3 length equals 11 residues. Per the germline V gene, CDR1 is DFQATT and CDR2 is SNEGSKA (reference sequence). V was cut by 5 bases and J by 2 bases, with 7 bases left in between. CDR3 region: CSAQGTYEQYF. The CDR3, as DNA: TGCAGTGCTCAGGGGACCTACGAGCAGTACTTC.

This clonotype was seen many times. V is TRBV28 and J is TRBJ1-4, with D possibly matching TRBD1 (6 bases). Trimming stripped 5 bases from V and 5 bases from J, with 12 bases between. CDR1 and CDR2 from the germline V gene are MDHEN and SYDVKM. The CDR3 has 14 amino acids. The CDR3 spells CASSEQGRNEKLFF. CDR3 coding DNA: TGTGCCAGCAGTGAACAGGGTAGGAATGAAAAACTGTTTTTT. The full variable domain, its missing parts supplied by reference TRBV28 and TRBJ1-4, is DVKVTQSSRYLVKRTGEKVFLECVQDMDHENMFWYRQDPGLGLRLIYFSYDVKMKEKGDIPEGYSVSREKKERFSLILESASTNQTSMYLCASSEQGRNEKLFFGSGTQLSVL.

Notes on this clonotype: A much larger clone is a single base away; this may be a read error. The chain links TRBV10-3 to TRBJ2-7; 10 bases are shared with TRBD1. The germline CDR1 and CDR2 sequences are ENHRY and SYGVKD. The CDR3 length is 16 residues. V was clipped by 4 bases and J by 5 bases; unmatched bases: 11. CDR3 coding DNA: TGTGCCATCAGTGCGGGGGGGACAGGGGTCATCCACGAGCAGTACTTC. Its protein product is CAISAGGTGVIHEQYF.

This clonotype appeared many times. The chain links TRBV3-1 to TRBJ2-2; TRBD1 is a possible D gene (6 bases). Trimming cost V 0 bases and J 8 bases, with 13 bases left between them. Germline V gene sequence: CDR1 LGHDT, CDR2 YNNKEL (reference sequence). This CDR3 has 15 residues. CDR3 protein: CASSQDLGGYGELFF. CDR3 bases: TGTGCCAGCAGCCAAGACCTAGGGGGATATGGGGAGCTGTTTTTT.